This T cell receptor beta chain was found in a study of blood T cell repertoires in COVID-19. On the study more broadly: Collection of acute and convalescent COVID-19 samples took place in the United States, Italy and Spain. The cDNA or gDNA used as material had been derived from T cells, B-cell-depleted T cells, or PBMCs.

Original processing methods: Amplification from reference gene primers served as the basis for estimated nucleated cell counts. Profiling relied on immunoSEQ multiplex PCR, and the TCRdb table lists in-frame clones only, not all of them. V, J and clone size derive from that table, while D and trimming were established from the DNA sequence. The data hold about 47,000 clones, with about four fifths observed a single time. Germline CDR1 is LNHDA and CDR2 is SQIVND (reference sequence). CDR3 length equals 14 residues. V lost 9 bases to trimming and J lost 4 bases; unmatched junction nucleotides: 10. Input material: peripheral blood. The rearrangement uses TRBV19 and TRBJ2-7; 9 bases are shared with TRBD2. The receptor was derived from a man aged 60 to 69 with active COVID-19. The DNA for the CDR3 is TGTGCCAGCTCGTTCCTTAGCGGGAGTTACGAGCAGTACTTC. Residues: CASSFLSGSYEQYF.